This TCR beta chain was captured by sequencing in a study of T cell responses to AZD1222 COVID-19 vaccine. Study results and caveats: AZD1222 recipients seropositive at baseline numbered only six or seven. The donors showed a predominance of white British ancestry and of females, with possible underestimation of clonal diversity. Sampling that yielded the repertoires occurred only after the peak T cell response.

Germline-derived CDR1 and CDR2 are SGHTA and FQGNSA. Trimming pared 1 base from V and 3 bases from J, leaving 12 bases between. CDR3 size: 16 residues. A remark on this clone: Its specificity is unknown.

Samples with a second dose at about 4 or about 12 weeks were pooled together. Produced via immunoSEQ multiplex PCR; TCRdb's table is partial and in-frame only. The sample has 150,000 to 200,000 clones; 85% to 90% are singletons. Sequencing was performed on peripheral blood, taken 28 days after the second AZD1222 dose. V is TRBV7-2 and J is TRBJ2-2; possibly TRBD1 for D (5 bases). The clonotype originates from an adult who received the AZD1222 COVID-19 vaccine. CDR3 sequence reads: CASSLVAGWDTGELFF. As DNA, the CDR3 is TGTGCCAGCAGCTTAGTGGCAGGGTGGGACACCGGGGAGCTGTTTTTT.